These T cell receptor beta chains were read from a single sample in a study of Graves' ophthalmopathy and Graves' hyperthyroidism. TCRdb ran MiXCR on the multiplex PCR reads and lists one entry per CDR3 protein. Altogether about 740,000 distinct CDR3 sequences are present, approximately 40% being singletons, with the ten largest covering 40% to 45%. The source material was peripheral blood. These TCRs come from an adult man with Graves' ophthalmopathy. CDR3s include the opening cysteine and the closing phenylalanine or tryptophan. D genes are given only for firm matches. A clone size is listed for some rows: how often the clone was seen (once, few, many), or a class if it is expanded.

V	size	D	J	CDR3	DNA
TRBV20-1	-	-	TRBJ2-5	CSAEPGPAETQYF	TGCAGTGCTGAGCCGGGACCGGCGGAGACCCAGTACTTC
TRBV19	-	TRBD1	TRBJ1-2	CASTRQGNYGYTF	TGTGCCAGTACCCGACAGGGAAACTATGGCTACACCTTC
TRBV20-1	-	TRBD1	TRBJ1-5	CSARAPRQGSNQPQHF	TGCAGTGCTAGGGCCCCCAGACAGGGCAGTAATCAGCCCCAGCATTTT
TRBV7-9	many	-	TRBJ2-7	CASSLVLLSRLEGEQYF	TGTGCCAGCAGCTTAGTACTATTATCCCGACTAGAGGGTGAGCAGTACTTC
TRBV9	-	-	TRBJ2-2	CASSVEMGTNTGELFF	TGTGCCAGCAGCGTAGAGATGGGCACGAACACCGGGGAGCTGTTTTTT
TRBV4-3	-	TRBD1	TRBJ2-7	CASSQVETGGTYEQYF	TGCGCCAGCAGCCAAGTAGAGACAGGGGGCACCTACGAGCAGTACTTC
TRBV29-1	-	-	TRBJ1-2	CSVEGGADGYTF	TGCAGCGTTGAAGGTGGGGCGGATGGCTACACCTTC
TRBV20-1	many	-	TRBJ2-5	CSASRGYQETQYF	TGCAGTGCTAGTCGGGGTTACCAAGAGACCCAGTACTTC
TRBV19	-	TRBD1	TRBJ1-5	CASSIGPGGNKPQHF	TGTGCCAGTAGTATTGGACCAGGGGGGAATAAGCCCCAGCATTTT
TRBV2	many	TRBD2	TRBJ2-7	CASTRLAAGYEQYF	TGTGCCAGCACTAGACTAGCGGCAGGATACGAGCAGTACTTC
TRBV11-2	-	-	TRBJ1-3	CASSLDQLFYSTGNTIYF	TGTGCCAGCAGCTTAGATCAATTGTTTTACAGCACTGGAAACACCATATATTTT
TRBV19	-	TRBD1	TRBJ2-5	CASGDRETQYF	TGTGCCAGTGGGGACAGGGAGACCCAGTACTTC
TRBV7-3	many	-	TRBJ2-2	CASSPFNTGELFF	TGTGCCAGCAGCCCCTTTAACACCGGGGAGCTGTTTTTT
TRBV20-1	-	-	TRBJ1-5	CSASLYYSNQPQHF	TGCAGTGCTAGTTTGTACTATAGCAATCAGCCCCAGCATTTT
TRBV7-2	-	TRBD1	TRBJ1-1	CASSLEGQAFF	TGTGCCAGCAGCTTAGAGGGACAGGCTTTCTTT
TRBV29-1	-	-	TRBJ2-3	CSVNGDATDTQYF	TGCAGCGTTAACGGGGATGCCACAGATACGCAGTATTTT
TRBV2	few	-	TRBJ1-4	CASSEARGWGNEKLFF	TGTGCCAGCAGTGAAGCTCGGGGCTGGGGCAATGAAAAACTGTTTTTT